This section outlines one TCR beta chain sequence together with its context. This specimen includes other DNA sequences encoding the same CDR3. Sequencing was performed with immunoSEQ multiplex PCR; in TCRdb, only in-frame clones are kept and a portion is missing. In the table there are some 250,000 clones, about nine tenths of which are singletons. V lost 0 bases and J lost 4, with 6 bases in between. The CDR3 length is 13 residues. The germline CDR1 and CDR2 sequences are SGDLS and YYNGEE. The data stem from a study of blood T cell repertoires in COVID-19. This rearrangement joins TRBV9 to TRBJ2-3, with D perhaps matching TRBD2 (6 bases). The sequenced sample was PBMCs or T cells enriched from blood (not recorded which). This clonotype was obtained from a human donor in a cohort exposed to, infected with or recovered from COVID-19 (not recorded which). The donor label of this sample is uncertain. CDR3 loop: CASSVGGADTQYF. The CDR3 DNA is TGTGCCAGCAGCGTAGGGGGGGCAGATACGCAGTATTTT.